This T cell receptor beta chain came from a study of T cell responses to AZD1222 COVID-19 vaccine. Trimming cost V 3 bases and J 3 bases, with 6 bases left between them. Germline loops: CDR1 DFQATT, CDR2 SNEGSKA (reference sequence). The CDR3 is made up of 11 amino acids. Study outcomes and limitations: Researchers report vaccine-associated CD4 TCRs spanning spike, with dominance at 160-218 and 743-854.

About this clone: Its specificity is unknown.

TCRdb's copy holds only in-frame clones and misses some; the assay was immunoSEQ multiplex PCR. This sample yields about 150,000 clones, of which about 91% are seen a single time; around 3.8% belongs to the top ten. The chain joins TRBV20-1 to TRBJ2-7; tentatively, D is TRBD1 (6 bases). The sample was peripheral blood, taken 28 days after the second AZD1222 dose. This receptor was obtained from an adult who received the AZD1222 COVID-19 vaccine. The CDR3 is CSARDSYEQYF. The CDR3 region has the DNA TGCAGTGCTAGGGACAGCTACGAGCAGTACTTC.